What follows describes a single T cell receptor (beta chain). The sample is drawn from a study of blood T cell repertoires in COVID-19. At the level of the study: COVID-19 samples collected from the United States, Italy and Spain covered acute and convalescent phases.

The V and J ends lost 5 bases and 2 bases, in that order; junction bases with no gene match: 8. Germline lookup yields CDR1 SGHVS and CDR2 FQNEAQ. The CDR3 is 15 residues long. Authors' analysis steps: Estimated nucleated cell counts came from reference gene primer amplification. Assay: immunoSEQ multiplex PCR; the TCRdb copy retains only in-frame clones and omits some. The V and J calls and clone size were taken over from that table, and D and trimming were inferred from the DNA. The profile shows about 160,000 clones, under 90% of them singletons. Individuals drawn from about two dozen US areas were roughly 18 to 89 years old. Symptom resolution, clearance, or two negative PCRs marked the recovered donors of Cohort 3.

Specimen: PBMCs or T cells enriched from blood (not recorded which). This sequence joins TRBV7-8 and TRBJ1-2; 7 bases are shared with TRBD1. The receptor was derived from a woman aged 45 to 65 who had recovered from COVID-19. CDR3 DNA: TGTGCCAGCAGCCCCCTTTGGACAGGAAACTATGGCTACACCTTC. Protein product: CASSPLWTGNYGYTF.